The clone carrying this TCR beta chain has at least ten counts. The data belong to a study of T cells after yellow fever vaccination. CDR3 length: 16 amino acids. After removal of 0 bases from V and 5 bases from J, the junction contained 5 bases not matched to a gene. Per the germline V gene, CDR1 is SGHRS and CDR2 is YFSETQ. One entry per CDR3 protein, called by TCRdb with MiXCR from the 5' RACE reads. The profile shows about 300,000 distinct CDR3 sequences, approximately 4% of them singletons. The genes are TRBV5-1 and TRBJ1-4; 9 bases align to TRBD1. This sample comprised PBMCs, obtained 5 days after the yellow fever booster vaccination. This TCR derives from a man younger than 30 who received the YFV17D yellow fever vaccine. CDR3 coding DNA: TGCGCCAGCAGCTTGGTGGGGACAGGGAGGAATGAAAAACTGTTTTTT. The encoded protein is CASSLVGTGRNEKLFF. Filled out from reference TRBV5-1 and TRBJ1-4, the complete variable domain reads KAGVTQTPRYLIKTRGQQVTLSCSPISGHRSVSWYQQTPGQGLQFLFEYFSETQRNKGNFPGRFSGRQFSNSRSEMNVSTLELGDSALYLCASSLVGTGRNEKLFFGSGTQLSVL.